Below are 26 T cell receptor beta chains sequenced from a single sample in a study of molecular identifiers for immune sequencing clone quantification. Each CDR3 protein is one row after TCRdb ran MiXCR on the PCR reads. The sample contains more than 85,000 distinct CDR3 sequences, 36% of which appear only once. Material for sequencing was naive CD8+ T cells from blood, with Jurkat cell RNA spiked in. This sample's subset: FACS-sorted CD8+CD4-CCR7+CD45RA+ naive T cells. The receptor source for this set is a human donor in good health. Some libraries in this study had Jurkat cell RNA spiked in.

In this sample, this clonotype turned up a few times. The chain's CDR3 is CASSLHGRRYGYTF. Written as DNA, the CDR3 is TGTGCCAGCAGTTTACACGGACGACGATATGGCTACACCTTC. The gene calls are TRBV28 and TRBJ1-2; D not certain. Germline V gene lookup returns CDR1 MDHEN and CDR2 SYDVKM. Trimming pared 2 bases from V and 5 bases from J, leaving 12 bases between. This CDR3 is built from 14 residues.

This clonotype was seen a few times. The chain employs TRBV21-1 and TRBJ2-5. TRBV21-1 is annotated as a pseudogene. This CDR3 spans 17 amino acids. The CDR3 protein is CASSKDNRQSLQETQYF. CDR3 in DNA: TGTGCCAGCAGCAAAGATAACAGACAATCCCTCCAAGAGACCCAGTACTTC.

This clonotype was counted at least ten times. The CDR3 spells CASAKTPDSLLYF. The CDR3 coding sequence is TGTGCCAGCGCGAAAACTCCGGACAGTCTTTTGTACTTC. This chain uses TRBV7-9 with TRBJ2-7, with D tentatively TRBD1 (6 bases). CDR1 and CDR2 (germline): SEHNR, FQNEAQ (reference sequence). Trimming left V 8 bases short and J 12 bases short, with 23 bases between. The CDR3 is made up of 13 amino acids.

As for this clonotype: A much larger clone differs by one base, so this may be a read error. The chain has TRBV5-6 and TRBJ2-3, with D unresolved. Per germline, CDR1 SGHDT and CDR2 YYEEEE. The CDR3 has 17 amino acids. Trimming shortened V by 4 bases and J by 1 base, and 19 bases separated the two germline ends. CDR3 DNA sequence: TGTGCCAGCAGCGGAAGTAGCCCACCAGACCGCACAGATACGCAGTATTTT. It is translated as CASSGSSPPDRTDTQYF.

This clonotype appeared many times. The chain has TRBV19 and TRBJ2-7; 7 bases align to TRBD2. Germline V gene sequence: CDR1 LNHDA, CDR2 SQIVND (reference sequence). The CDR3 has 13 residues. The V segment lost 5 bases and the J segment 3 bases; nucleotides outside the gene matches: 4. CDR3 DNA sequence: TGTGCCAGTAGTCCTAGCGGCCTCTACGAGCAGTACTTC. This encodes CASSPSGLYEQYF.

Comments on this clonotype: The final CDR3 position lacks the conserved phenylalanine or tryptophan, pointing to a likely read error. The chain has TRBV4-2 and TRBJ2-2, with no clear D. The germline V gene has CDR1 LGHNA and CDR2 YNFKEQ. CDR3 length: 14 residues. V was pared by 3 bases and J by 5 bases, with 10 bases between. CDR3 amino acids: CASSQSRSTGELFI. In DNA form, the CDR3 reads TGTGCCAGCAGCCAGTCCAGGTCGACCGGGGAGCTGTTTATT.

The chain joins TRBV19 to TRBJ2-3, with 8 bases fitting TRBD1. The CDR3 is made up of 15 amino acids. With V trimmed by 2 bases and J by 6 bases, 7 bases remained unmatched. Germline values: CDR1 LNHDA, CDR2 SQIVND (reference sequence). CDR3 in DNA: TGTGCCAGTAGTATACAGGGGGCGAGTTTGGATACGCAGTATTTT. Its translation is CASSIQGASLDTQYF.

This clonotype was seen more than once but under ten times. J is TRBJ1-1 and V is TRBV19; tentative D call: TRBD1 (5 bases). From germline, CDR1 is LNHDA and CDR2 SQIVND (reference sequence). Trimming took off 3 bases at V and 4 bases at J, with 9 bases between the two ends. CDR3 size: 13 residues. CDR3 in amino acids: CASSIDSPTEAFF. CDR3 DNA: TGTGCCAGTAGTATCGACAGTCCCACTGAAGCTTTCTTT.

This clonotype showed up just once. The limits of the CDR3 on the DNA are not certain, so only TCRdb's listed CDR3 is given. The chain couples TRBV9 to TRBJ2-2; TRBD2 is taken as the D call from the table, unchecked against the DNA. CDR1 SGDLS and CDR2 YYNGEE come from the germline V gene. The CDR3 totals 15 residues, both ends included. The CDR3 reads CASSVGSGSSGELIF.

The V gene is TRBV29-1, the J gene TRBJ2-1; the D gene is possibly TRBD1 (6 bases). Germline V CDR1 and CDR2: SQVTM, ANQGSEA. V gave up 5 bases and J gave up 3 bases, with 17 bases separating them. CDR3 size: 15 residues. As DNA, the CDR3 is TGCAGCGTTTCAGGGGCCGAACGGGGCTACAATGAGCAGTTCTTC. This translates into CSVSGAERGYNEQFF.

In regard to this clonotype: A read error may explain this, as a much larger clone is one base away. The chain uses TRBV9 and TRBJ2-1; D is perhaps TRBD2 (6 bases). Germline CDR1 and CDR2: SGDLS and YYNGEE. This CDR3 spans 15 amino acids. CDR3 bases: TGTGCCAACAGCGCCGGGAGAATATCATCCAATGAGCAGTTCTTC. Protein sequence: CANSAGRISSNEQFF. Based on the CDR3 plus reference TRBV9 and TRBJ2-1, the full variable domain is DSGVTQTPKHLITATGQRVTLRCSPRSGDLSVYWYQQSLDQGLQFLIQYYNGEERAKGNILERFSAQQFPDLHSELNLSSLELGDSALYFCANSAGRISSNEQFFGPGTRLTVL.

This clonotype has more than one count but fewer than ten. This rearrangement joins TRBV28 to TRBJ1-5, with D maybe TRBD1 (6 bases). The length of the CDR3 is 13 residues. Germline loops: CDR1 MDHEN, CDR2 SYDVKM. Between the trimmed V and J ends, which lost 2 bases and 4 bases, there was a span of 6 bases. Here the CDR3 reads CASSLQGNQPQHF. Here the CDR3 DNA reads TGTGCCAGCAGTTTACAGGGGAATCAGCCCCAGCATTTT.

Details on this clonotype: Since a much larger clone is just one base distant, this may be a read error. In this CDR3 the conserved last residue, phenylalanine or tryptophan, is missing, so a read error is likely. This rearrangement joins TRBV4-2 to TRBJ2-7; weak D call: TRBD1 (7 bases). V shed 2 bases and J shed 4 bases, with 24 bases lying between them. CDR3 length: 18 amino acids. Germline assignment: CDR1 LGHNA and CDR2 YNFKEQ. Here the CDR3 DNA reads TGTGCCAGCAGCCAACCCCTCAAGGAGGGGGCACAGATGTACGAGCAGTACATC. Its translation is CASSQPLKEGAQMYEQYI.

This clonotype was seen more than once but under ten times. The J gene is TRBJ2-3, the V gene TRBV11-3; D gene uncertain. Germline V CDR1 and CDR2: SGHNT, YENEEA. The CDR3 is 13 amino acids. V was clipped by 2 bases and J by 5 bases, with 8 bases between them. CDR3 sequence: CASSLTGLDTQYF. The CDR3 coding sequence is TGTGCCAGCAGCTTAACGGGCCTAGATACGCAGTATTTT.

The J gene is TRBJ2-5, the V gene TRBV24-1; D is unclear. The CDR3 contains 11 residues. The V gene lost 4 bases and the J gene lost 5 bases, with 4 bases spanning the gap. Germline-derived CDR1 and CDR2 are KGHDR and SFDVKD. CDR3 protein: CATSEYETQYF. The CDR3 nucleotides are TGTGCCACCAGTGAATACGAGACCCAGTACTTC.

The chain's CDR3 is CASSWRSGSWYEQYF. The CDR3, as DNA: TGTGCCAGCAGTTGGAGGAGCGGGTCGTGGTACGAGCAGTACTTC. The chain uses TRBV27 and TRBJ2-7; D perhaps matches TRBD2 (6 bases). The CDR3 sequence is 15 residues long. Trimming took 4 bases from V and 4 from J, leaving 17 bases between them. CDR1 and CDR2 (germline): MNHEY, SMNVEV (reference sequence).

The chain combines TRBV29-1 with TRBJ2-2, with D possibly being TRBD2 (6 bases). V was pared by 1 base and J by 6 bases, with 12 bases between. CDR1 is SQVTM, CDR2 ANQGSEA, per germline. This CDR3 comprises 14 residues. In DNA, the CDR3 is TGCAGCGTTGAAGTCCTAGCGAAGGCCGGGGAGCTGTTTTTT. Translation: CSVEVLAKAGELFF.

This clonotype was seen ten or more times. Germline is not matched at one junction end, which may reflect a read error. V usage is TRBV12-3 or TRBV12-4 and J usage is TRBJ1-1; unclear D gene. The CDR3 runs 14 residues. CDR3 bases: TGTGCCAGCAGCTTAGGCGGCATGAACACTGAAGCTTTCTTT. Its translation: CASSLGGMNTEAFF.

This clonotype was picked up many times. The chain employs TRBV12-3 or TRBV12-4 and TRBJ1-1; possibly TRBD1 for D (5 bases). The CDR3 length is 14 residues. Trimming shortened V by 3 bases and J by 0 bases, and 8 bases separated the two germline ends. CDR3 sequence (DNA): TGTGCCAGCAGTTTCTACAGGATGAACACTGAAGCTTTCTTT. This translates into CASSFYRMNTEAFF.

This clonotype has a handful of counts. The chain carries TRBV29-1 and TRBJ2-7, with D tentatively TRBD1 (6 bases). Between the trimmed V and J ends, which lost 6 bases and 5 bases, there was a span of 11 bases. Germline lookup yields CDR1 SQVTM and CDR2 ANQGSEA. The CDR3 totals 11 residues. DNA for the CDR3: TGCAGCGTCGGACAGAGCCACGAGCAGTACTTC. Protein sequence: CSVGQSHEQYF.

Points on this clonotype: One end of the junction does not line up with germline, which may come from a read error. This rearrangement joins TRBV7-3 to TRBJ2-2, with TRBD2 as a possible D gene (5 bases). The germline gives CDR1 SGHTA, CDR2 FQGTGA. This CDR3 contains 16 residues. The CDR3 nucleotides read TGTGCCAGCAGCTTAACAGAGCGTGCGAACACCGGGGAGCTGATTTTT. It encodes CASSLTERANTGELIF.

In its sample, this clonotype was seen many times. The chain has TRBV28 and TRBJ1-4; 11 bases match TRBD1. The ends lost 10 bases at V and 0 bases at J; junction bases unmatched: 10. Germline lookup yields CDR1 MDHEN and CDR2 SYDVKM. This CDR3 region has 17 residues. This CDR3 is CATWDRGSYATNEKLFF. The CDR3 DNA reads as TGTGCCACCTGGGACAGGGGGTCCTATGCAACTAATGAAAAACTGTTTTTT.

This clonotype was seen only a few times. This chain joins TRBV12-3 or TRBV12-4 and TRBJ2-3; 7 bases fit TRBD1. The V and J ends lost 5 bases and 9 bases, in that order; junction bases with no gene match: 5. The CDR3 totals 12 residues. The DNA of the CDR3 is TGTGCCAGCAGTCCTACAGGGGAGACGCAGTATTTT. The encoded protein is CASSPTGETQYF.

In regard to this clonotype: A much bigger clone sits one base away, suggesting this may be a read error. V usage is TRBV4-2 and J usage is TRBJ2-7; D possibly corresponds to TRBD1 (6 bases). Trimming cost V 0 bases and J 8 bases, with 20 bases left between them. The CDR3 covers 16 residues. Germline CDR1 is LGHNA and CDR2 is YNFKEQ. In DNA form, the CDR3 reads TGTGCCAGCAGCCAAGAATGGCCAGGGGAGACGTACAAGCAGTACTTC. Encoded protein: CASSQEWPGETYKQYF.

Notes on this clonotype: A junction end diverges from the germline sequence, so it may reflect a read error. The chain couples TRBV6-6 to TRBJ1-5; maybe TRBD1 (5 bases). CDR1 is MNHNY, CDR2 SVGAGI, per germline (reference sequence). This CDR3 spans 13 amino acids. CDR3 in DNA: TGTGCCAGCAGCCTGCCAGGGTTTCAGCACCAGCATTTT. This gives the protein CASSLPGFQHQHF.

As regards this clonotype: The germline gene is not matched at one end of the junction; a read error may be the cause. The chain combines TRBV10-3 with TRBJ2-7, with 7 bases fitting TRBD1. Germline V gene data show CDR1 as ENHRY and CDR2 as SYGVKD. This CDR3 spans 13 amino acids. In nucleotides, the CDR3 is TGTGCCATCGGTCGGGACAGCACCTACGAGCTGTACTTC. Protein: CAIGRDSTYELYF.